This TCR beta chain emerged from a study of beta chain features in type 1 diabetes. Across the whole study: Patients looked much like healthy donors when it came to age, gender and cell yields.

There are a few counts of this clone. The whole isolated RNA underwent reverse transcription, so sequencing captured expressed TCRB transcripts. Repertoires were generated with immunoSEQ multiplex PCR, while TCRdb's copy carries only in-frame clones and drops some. This table has some 900,000 clones, around a sixth appearing once. The origin of this receptor is a woman in her late teens or twenties in good health. Material: naive CD4+ T cells from blood.

The CDR3 region has the DNA TGTGCCAGCAGCCAAGAAAAGAACTCTTATACGCAGTATTTT. It encodes CASSQEKNSYTQYF. The chain is built from TRBV4-2 and TRBJ2-3; D uncertain. Germline V gives CDR1 LGHNA, CDR2 YNFKEQ. This CDR3 contains 14 residues. The V and J ends lost 0 bases and 7 bases respectively, with 11 bases between them.